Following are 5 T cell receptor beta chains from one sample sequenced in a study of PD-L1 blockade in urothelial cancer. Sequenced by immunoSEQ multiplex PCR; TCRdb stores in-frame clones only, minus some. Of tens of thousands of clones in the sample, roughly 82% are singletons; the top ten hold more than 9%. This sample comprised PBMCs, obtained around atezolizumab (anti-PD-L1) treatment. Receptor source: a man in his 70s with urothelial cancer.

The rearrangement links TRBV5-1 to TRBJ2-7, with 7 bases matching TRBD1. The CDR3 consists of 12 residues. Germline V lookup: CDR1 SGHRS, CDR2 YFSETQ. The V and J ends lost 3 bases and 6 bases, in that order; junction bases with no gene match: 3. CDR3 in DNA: TGCGCCAGCAGCTCCCCAGGGGGCGAGCAGTACTTC. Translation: CASSSPGGEQYF.

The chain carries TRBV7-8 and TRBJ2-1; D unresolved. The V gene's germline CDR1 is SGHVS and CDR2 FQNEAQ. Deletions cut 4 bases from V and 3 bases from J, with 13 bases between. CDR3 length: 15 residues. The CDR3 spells CASSSTHLGYNEQFF. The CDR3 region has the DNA TGTGCCAGCAGCTCAACTCATCTCGGCTACAATGAGCAGTTCTTC.

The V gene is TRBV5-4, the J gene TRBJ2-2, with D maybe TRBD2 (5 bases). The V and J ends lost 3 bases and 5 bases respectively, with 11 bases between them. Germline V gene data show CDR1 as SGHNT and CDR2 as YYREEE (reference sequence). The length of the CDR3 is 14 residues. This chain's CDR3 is CASSWELVTGELFF. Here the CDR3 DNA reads TGTGCCAGCAGCTGGGAACTAGTAACCGGGGAGCTGTTTTTT.

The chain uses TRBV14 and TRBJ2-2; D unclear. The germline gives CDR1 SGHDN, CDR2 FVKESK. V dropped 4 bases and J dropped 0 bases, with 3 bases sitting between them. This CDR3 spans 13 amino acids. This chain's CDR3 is CASSRANTGELFF. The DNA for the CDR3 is TGTGCCAGCAGCCGCGCGAACACCGGGGAGCTGTTTTTT.

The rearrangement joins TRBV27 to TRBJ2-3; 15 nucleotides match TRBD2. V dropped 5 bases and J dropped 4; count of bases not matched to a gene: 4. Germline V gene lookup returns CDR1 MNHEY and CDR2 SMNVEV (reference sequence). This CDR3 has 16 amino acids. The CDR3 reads CASSPGLAGGSDTQYF. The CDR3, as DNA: TGTGCCAGCAGTCCGGGACTAGCGGGAGGTTCAGATACGCAGTATTTT.